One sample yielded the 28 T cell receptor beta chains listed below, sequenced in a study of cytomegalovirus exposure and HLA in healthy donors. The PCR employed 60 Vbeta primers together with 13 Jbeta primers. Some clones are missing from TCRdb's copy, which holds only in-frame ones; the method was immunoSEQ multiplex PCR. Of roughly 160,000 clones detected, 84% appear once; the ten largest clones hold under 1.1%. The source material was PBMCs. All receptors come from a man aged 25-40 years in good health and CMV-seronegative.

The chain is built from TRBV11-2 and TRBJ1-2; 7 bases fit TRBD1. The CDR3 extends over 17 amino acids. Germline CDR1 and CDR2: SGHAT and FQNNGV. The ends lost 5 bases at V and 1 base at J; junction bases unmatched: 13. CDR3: CASSARQGKMINYGYTF. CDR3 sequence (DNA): TGTGCCAGCAGCGCGCGACAGGGCAAGATGATTAACTATGGCTACACCTTC.

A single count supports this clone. CDR3 sequence: CASSLSGGENIQYF. CDR3 DNA sequence: TGTGCCAGCAGCTTATCTGGGGGGGAAAACATTCAGTACTTC. This chain joins TRBV7-2 and TRBJ2-4; 7 bases map to TRBD2. CDR1 and CDR2 (germline): SGHTA, FQGNSA. J gave up 5 bases and V 2 bases, and 3 bases lay outside the gene matches. CDR3 size: 14 residues.

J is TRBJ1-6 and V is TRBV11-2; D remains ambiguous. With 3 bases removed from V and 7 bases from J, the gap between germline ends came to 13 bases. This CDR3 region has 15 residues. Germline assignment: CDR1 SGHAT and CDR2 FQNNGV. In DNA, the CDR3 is TGTGCCAGCAGCTTTTATCGGGGAGAGAATTCACCCCTCCACTTT. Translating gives CASSFYRGENSPLHF.

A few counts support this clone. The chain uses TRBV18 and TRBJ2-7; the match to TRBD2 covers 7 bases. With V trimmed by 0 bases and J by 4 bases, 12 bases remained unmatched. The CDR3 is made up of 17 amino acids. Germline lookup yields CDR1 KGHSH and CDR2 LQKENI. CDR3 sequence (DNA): TGTGCCAGCTCACCACCGCTTTCGAGGGAGGGATATTACGAGCAGTACTTC. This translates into CASSPPLSREGYYEQYF.

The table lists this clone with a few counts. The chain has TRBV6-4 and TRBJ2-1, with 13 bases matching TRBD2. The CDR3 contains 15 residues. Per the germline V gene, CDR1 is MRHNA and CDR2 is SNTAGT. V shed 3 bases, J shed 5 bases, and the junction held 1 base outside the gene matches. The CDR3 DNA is TGTGCCAGCAGTGAGGGGACTAGCGGGAACAATGAGCAGTTCTTC. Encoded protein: CASSEGTSGNNEQFF.

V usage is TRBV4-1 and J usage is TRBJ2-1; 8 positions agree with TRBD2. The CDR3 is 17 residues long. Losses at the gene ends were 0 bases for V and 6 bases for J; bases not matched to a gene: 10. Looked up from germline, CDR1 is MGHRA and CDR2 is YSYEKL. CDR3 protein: CASSQDPGLGLSNEQFF. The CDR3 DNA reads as TGCGCCAGCAGCCAAGATCCGGGACTAGGATTGTCCAATGAGCAGTTCTTC.

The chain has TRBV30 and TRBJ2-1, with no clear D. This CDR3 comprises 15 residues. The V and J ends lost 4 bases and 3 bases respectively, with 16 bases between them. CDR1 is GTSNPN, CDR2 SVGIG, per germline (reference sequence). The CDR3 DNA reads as TGTGCCTGGAACGCCGAGAGGCTAAGCTACAATGAGCAGTTCTTC. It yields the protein CAWNAERLSYNEQFF.

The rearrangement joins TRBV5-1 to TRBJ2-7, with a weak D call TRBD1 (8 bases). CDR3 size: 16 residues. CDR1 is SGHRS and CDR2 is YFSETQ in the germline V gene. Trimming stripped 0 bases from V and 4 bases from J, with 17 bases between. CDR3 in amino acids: CASSLAGNRGGYEQYF. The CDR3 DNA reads TGCGCCAGCAGCTTGGCCGGGAACAGGGGGGGATACGAGCAGTACTTC.

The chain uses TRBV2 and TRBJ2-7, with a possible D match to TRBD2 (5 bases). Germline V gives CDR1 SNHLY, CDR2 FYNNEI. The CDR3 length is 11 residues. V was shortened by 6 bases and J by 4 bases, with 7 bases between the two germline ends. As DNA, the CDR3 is TGTGCCAGCAGCAGCGGATACGAGCAGTACTTC. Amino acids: CASSSGYEQYF.

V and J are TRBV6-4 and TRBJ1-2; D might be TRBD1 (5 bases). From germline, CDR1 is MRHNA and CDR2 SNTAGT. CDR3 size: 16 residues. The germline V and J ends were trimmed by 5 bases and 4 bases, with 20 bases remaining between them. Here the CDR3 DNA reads TGTGCCAGCAGTCTCGCGCAGGGTGCCGGTGGCTATGGCTACACCTTC. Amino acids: CASSLAQGAGGYGYTF.

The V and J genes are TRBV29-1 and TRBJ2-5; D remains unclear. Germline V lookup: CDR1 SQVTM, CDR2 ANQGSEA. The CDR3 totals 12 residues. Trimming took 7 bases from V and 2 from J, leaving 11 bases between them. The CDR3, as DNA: TGCAGCGGTCAACAGAGTCAAGAGACCCAGTACTTC. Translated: CSGQQSQETQYF.

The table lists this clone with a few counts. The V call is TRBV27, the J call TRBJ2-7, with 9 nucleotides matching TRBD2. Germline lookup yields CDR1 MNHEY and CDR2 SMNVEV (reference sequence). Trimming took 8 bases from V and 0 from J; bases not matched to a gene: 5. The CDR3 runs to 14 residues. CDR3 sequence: CASAGLANSYEQYF. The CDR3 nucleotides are TGTGCCAGCGCTGGACTAGCGAACTCCTACGAGCAGTACTTC.

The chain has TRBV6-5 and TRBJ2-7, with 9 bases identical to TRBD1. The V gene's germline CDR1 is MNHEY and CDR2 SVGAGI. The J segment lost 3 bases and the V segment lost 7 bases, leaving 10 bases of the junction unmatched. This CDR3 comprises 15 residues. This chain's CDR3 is CASTQTGTGRYEQYF. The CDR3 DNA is TGTGCCAGCACCCAGACCGGGACAGGGCGCTACGAGCAGTACTTC.

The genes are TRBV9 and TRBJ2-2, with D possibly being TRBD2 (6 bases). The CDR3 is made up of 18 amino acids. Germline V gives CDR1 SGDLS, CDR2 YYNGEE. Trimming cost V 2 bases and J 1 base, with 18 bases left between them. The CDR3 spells CASSVAPGGGLNTGELFF. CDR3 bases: TGTGCCAGCAGCGTGGCTCCCGGTGGAGGGTTGAACACCGGGGAGCTGTTTTTT.

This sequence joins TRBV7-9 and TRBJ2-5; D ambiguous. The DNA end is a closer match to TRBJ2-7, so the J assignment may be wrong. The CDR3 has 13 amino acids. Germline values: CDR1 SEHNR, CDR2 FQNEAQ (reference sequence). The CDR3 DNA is TGTGCCAGCAGCTCAACAGCCACCTACGAGCAGTACTTC. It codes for CASSSTATYEQYF.

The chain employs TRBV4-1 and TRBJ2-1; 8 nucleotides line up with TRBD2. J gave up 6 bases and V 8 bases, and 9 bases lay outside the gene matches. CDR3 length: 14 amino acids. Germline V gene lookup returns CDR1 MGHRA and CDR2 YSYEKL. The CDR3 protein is CASRSGMAPNEQFF. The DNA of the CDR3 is TGCGCCAGCCGTAGCGGGATGGCCCCCAATGAGCAGTTCTTC.

The CDR3 DNA reads as TGTGCCAGCAGCCGATCCGGGACTAGCTTTCGGTCCTACAATGAGCAGTTCTTC. Translation gives CASSRSGTSFRSYNEQFF. The J gene is TRBJ2-1, the V gene TRBV4-2; TRBD2 matches 9 bases. Germline CDR1 is LGHNA and CDR2 is YNFKEQ. This CDR3 is built from 18 residues. The junction had 11 bases not matched to a gene; V was cut back by 4 bases and J by 1 base.

CDR3: CASSSPGGEAFF. For the CDR3, the DNA is TGTGCCAGCAGCTCACCAGGGGGAGAAGCTTTCTTT. The chain carries TRBV7-2 and TRBJ1-1; 7 bases line up with TRBD1. With V trimmed by 4 bases and J by 8 bases, 4 bases remained unmatched. Germline CDR1 SGHTA, CDR2 FQGNSA. This CDR3 has 12 residues.

The CDR3 coding sequence is TGTGCCAGCAGTGAGGGACAGGGGTTCTACAATGAGCAGTTCTTC. Protein product: CASSEGQGFYNEQFF. The V and J genes are TRBV6-4 and TRBJ2-1, with 10 positions matching TRBD1. Germline CDR1 is MRHNA and CDR2 is SNTAGT. V shed 3 bases and J 3 bases; nucleotides not matched to a gene: 2. This CDR3 has 15 residues.

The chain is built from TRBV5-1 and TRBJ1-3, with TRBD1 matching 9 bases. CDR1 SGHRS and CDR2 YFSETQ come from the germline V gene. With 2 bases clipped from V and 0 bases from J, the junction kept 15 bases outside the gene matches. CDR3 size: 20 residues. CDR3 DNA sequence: TGCGCCAGCAGCTTACTCACCTCCGGGACAGGGAGATTCTCTGGAAACACCATATATTTT. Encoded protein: CASSLLTSGTGRFSGNTIYF.

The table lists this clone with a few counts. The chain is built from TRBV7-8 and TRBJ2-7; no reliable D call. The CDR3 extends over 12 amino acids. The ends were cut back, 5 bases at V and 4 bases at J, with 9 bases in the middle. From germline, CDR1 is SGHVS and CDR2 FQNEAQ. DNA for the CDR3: TGTGCCAGCAGCCCCTATGGTTACGAGCAGTACTTC. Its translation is CASSPYGYEQYF.

This chain's CDR3 is CASSVPQGGVIVNQPQHF. The CDR3 DNA reads TGCGCCAGCAGTGTTCCCCAGGGAGGGGTTATCGTCAATCAGCCCCAGCATTTT. The chain links TRBV10-1 to TRBJ1-5; D might be TRBD1 (5 bases). V lost 4 bases and J lost 3, with 22 bases in between. The germline V gene encodes CDR1 WNHNN and CDR2 SYGVQD (reference sequence). This CDR3 region has 18 residues.

CDR3 protein: CASSRGWGVEILAKNIQYF. The DNA of the CDR3 is TGCGCCAGCAGCCGGGGATGGGGGGTAGAGATTTTGGCCAAAAACATTCAGTACTTC. The chain employs TRBV5-1 and TRBJ2-4, with D maybe TRBD2 (6 bases). V was cut by 4 bases and J by 1 base, with 24 bases left in between. CDR1 is SGHRS, CDR2 YFSETQ, per germline. This CDR3 has 19 amino acids.

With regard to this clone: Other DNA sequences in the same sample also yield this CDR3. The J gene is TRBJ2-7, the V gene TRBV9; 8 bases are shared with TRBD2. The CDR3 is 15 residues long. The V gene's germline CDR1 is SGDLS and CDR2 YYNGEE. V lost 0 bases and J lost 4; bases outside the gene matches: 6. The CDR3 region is CASSVGTSGRYEQYF. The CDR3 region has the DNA TGTGCCAGCAGCGTAGGAACTAGCGGAAGGTACGAGCAGTACTTC.

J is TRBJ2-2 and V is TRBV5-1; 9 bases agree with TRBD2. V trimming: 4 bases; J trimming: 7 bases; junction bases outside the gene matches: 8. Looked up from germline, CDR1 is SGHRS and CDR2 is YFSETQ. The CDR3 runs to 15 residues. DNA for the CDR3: TGCGCCAGCAGCCCGCCGACTAGCGGTTACGGGGAGCTGTTTTTT. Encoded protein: CASSPPTSGYGELFF.

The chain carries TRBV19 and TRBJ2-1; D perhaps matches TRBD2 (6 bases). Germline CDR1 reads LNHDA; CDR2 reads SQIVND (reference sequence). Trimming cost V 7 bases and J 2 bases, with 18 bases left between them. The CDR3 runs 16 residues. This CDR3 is CASNTRLGTTYNEQFF. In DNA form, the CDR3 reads TGTGCCAGTAACACCAGACTAGGCACCACCTACAATGAGCAGTTCTTC.

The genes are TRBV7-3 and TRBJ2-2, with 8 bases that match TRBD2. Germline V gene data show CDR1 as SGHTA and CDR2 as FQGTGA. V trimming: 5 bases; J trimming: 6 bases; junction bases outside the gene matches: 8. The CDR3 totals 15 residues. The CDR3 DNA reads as TGTGCCAGCAGCCCGGGACTAGGAGCTTCCGGGGAGCTGTTTTTT. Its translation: CASSPGLGASGELFF.

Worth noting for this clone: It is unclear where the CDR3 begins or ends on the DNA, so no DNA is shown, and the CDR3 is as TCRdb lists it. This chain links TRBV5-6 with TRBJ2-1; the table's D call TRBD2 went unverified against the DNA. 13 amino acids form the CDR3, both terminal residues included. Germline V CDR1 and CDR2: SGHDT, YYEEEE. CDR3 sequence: CASELGSGRAGFF.